The T cell receptor (beta chain) under discussion was sequenced for a study of blood T cell repertoires in COVID-19. Germline-derived CDR1 and CDR2 are MNHEY and SMNVEV (reference sequence). Trimming shortened V by 10 bases and J by 5 bases, and 20 bases separated the two germline ends. The CDR3 extends over 14 amino acids. Those enrolled, adults aged roughly 18 to 90 years, came from some 23 US areas. As processed by the authors: For nucleated cells, counts were estimated from reference gene primer amplification. Produced via immunoSEQ multiplex PCR; TCRdb's table is partial and in-frame only. That table supplies the V and J calls and clone size; D and trimming were determined from the DNA. The data show 210,000 or so clones, around nine tenths seen once.

This receptor was taken from a man aged 25 to 45 who had recovered from COVID-19. The sequenced sample consisted of PBMCs or T cells enriched from blood (not recorded which). The V and J genes are TRBV27 and TRBJ1-1, with a possible D match to TRBD1 (5 bases). CDR3: CAKNRDQGETEAFF. Here the CDR3 DNA reads TGTGCCAAAAATAGAGACCAGGGCGAGACTGAAGCTTTCTTT.